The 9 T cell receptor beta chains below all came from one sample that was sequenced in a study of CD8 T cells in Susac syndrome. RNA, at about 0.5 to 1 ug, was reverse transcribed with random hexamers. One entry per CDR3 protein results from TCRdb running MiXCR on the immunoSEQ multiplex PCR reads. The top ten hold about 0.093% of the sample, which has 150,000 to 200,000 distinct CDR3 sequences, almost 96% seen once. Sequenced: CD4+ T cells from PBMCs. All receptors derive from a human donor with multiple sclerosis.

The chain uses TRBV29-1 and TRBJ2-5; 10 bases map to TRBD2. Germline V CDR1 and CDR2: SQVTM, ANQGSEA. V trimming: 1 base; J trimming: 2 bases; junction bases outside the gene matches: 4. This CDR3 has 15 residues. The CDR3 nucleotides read TGCAGCGTTGAAGGCCTAGCGGGGGAGCAAGAGACCCAGTACTTC. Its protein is CSVEGLAGEQETQYF.

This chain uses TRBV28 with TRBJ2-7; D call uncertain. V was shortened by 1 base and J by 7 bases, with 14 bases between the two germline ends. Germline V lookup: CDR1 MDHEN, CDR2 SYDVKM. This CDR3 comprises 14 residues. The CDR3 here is CASSLSGRLREQYF. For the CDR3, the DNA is TGTGCCAGCAGTTTATCTGGACGGCTTCGGGAGCAGTACTTC.

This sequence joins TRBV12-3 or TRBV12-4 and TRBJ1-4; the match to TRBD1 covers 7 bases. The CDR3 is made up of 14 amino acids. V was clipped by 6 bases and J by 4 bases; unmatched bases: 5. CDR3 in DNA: TGTGCCAGCAGGCGGGACAGCCTTAATGAAAAACTGTTTTTT. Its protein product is CASRRDSLNEKLFF.

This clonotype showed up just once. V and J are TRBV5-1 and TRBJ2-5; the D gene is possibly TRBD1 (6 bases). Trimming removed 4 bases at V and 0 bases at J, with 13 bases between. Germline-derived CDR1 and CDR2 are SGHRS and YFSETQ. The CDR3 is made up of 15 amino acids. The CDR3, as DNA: TGCGCCAGCAGCCCAGGACAGTTGTACCAAGAGACCCAGTACTTC. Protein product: CASSPGQLYQETQYF.

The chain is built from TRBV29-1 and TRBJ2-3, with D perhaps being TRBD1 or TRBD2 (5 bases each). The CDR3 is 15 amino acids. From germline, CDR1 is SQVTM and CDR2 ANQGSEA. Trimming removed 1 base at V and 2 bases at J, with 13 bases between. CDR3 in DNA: TGCAGCGTTGAAGTTGGGACGGCTCTCACAGATACGCAGTATTTT. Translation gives CSVEVGTALTDTQYF.

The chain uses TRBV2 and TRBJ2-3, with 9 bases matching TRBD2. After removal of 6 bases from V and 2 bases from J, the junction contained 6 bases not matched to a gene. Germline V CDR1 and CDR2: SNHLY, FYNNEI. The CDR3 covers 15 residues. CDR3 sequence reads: CASRRSGGITDTQYF. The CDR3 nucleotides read TGTGCCAGCAGGAGGAGCGGGGGGATCACAGATACGCAGTATTTT.

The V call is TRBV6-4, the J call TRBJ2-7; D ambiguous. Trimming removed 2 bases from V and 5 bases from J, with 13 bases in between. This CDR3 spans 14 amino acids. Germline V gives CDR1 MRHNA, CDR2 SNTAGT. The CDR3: CASSDGWIRDEQYF. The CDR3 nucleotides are TGTGCCAGCAGTGACGGCTGGATCCGCGACGAGCAGTACTTC.

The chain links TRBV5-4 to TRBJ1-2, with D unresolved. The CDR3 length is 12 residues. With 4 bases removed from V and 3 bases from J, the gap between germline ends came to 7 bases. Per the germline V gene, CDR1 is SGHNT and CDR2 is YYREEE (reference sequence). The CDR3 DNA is TGTGCCAGCAGCGTAACAGACTATGGCTACACCTTC. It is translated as CASSVTDYGYTF.

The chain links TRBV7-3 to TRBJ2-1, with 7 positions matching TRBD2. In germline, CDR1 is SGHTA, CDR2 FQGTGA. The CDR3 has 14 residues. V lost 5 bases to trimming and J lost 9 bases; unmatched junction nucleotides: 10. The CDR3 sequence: CASSLTRGDIEQFF. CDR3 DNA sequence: TGTGCCAGCAGCCTGACCCGGGGGGATATTGAGCAGTTCTTC.